This T cell receptor (beta chain) stems from a study of cytomegalovirus exposure and HLA in healthy donors. Study-level findings and limits: It was reported that the classifier diagnosed cytomegalovirus status with high specificity and sensitivity in both the original and validation cohorts. Most TCR sequences were uncommon, yet certain public TCRs appeared in many donors.

PCR amplification relied on 60 Vbeta primers (plus 13 Jbeta primers). The repertoire was sequenced with immunoSEQ multiplex PCR; TCRdb's copy has only in-frame clones and lacks some. The data show around 130,000 clones, roughly 79% seen once. This clone has a handful of counts. The antigen is unknown. V was pared by 2 bases and J by 9 bases, with 2 bases of the junction left unmatched. This CDR3 contains 14 residues. The germline CDR1 and CDR2 sequences are MDHEN and SYDVKM. The study sampled nominally healthy donors, though unrecorded immune exposures were likely. J is TRBJ1-6 and V is TRBV28; 9 nucleotides agree with TRBD1. Sequenced sample: PBMCs. The origin of this receptor is a man younger than 35 in good health and CMV-seronegative. Here the CDR3 DNA reads TGTGCCAGCAGTTTAGAACAGGGGGCTTCACCCCTCCACTTT. Translated, it gives CASSLEQGASPLHF.